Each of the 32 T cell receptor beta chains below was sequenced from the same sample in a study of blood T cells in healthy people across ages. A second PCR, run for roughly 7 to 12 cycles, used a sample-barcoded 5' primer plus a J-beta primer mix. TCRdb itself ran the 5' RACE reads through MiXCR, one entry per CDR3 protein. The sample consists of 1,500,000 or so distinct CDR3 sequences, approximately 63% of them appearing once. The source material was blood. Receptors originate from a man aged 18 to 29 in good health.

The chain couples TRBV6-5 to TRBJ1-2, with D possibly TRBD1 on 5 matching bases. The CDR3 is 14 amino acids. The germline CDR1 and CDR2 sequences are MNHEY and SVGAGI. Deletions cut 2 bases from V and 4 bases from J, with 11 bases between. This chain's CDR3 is CASSYGGNGYGYTF. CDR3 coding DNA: TGTGCCAGCAGTTACGGGGGGAACGGCTATGGCTACACCTTC.

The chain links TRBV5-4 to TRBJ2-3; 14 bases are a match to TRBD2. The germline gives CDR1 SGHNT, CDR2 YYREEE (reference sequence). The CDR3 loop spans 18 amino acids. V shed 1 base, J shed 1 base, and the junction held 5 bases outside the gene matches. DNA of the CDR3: TGTGCCAGCAGCTTGAGGGGACTAGCGGGAGATCGCACAGATACGCAGTATTTT. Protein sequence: CASSLRGLAGDRTDTQYF.

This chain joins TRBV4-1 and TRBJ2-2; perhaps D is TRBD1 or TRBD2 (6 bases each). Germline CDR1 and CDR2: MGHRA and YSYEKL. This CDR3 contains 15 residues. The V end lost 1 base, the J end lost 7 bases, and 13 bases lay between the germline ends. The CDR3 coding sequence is TGCGCCAGCAGCCAAGTGGGGGGCCAGGGCGGGGAGCTGTTTTTT. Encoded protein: CASSQVGGQGGELFF.

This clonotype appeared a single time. The CDR3, as DNA: TGTGCCAGCTTTCCTAGCGGGGGCTGGGATACGCAGTATTTT. Translated: CASFPSGGWDTQYF. The V call is TRBV6-1, the J call TRBJ2-3; 10 bases are a match to TRBD2. Germline V CDR1 and CDR2: MNHNS, SASEGT. This CDR3 spans 14 amino acids. V shed 8 bases and J 6 bases; nucleotides not matched to a gene: 8.

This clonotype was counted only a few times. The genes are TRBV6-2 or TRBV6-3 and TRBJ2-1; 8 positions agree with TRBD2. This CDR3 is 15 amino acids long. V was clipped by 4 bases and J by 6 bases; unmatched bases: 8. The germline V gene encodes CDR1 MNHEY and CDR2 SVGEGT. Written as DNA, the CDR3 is TGTGCCAGCAGTTCCCCGGGAGGGATAGGCAATGAGCAGTTCTTC. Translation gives CASSSPGGIGNEQFF.

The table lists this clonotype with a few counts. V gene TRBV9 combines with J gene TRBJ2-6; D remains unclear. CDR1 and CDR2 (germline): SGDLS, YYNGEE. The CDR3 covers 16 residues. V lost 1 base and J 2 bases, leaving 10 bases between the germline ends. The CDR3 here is CASSVMSIPGANVLTF. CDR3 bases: TGTGCCAGCAGCGTAATGAGTATCCCTGGGGCCAACGTCCTGACTTTC.

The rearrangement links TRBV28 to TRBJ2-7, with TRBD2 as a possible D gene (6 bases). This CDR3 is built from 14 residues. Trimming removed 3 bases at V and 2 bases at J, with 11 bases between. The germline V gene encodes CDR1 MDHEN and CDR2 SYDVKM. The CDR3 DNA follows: TGTGCCAGCAGTTTTGGGACTTATCCCTACGAGCAGTACTTC. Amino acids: CASSFGTYPYEQYF.

CDR3 residues: CSARSFARRQETQYF. CDR3 coding DNA: TGCAGTGCTAGATCCTTTGCGAGACGACAAGAGACCCAGTACTTC. The rearrangement joins TRBV20-1 to TRBJ2-5; D is uncertain. V lost 2 bases and J lost 2, with 15 bases in between. The V gene's germline CDR1 is DFQATT and CDR2 SNEGSKA (reference sequence). The length of the CDR3 is 15 residues.

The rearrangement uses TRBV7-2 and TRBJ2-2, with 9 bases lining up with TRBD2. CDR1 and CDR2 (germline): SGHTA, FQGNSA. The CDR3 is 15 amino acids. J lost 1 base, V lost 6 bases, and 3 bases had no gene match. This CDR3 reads CASRKAGGNTGELFF. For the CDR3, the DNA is TGTGCCAGCAGAAAAGCGGGGGGGAACACCGGGGAGCTGTTTTTT.

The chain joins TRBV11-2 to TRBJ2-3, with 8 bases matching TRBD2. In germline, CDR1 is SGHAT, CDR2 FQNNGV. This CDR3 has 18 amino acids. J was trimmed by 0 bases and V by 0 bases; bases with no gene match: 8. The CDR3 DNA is TGTGCCAGCAGCTTAGATTATTTTAGCGGGGCTAGCACAGATACGCAGTATTTT. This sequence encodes CASSLDYFSGASTDTQYF.

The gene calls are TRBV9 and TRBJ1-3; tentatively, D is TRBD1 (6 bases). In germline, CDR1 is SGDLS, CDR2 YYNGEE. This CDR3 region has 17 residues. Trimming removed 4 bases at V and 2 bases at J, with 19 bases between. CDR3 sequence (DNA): TGTGCCAGCAGCCCCAATTACCCGGGGGCCGCTGGAAACACCATATATTTT. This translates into CASSPNYPGAAGNTIYF.

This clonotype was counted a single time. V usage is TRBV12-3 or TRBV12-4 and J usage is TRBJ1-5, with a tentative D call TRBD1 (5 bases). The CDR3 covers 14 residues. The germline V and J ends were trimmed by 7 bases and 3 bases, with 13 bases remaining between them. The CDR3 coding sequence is TGTGCCAGCACCGAGCGGGGGGACAATCAGCCCCAGCATTTT. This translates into CASTERGDNQPQHF.

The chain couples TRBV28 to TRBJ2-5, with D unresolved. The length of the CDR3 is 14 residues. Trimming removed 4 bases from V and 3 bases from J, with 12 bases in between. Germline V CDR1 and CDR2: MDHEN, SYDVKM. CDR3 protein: CASSSPIPKETQYF. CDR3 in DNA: TGTGCCAGCAGTTCCCCTATCCCTAAAGAGACCCAGTACTTC.

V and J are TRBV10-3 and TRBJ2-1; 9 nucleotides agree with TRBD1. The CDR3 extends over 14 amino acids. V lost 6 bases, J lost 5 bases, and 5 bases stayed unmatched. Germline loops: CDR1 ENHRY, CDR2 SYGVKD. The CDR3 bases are TGTGCCATCAGACAGGGGGCTGAAAACAATGAGCAGTTCTTC. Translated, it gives CAIRQGAENNEQFF.

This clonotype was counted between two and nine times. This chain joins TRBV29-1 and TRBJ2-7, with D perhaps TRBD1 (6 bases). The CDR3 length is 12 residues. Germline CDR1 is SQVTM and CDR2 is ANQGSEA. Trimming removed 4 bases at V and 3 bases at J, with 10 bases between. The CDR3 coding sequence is TGCAGCGTTGTGGTACAGGGCTACGAGCAGTACTTC. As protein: CSVVVQGYEQYF.

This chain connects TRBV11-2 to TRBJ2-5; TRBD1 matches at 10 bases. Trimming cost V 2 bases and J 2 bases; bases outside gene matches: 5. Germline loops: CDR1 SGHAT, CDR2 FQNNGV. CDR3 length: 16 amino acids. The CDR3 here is CASSLRTGGRQETQYF. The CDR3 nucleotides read TGTGCCAGCAGCTTACGGACAGGGGGGCGGCAAGAGACCCAGTACTTC.

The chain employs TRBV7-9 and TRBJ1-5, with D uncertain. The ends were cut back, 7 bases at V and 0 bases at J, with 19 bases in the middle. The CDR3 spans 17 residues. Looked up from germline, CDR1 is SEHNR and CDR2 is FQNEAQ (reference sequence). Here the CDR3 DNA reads TGTGCCAGCACCCTAAAAAGGTCTAAGGGTAGCAATCAGCCCCAGCATTTT. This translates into CASTLKRSKGSNQPQHF.

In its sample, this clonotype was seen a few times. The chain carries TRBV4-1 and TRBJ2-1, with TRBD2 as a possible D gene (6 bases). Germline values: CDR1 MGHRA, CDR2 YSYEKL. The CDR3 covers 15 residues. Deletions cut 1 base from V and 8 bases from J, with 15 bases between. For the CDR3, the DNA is TGCGCCAGCAGCCAAGCTCGGGACTTCTTCGATGAGCAGTTCTTC. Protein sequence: CASSQARDFFDEQFF.

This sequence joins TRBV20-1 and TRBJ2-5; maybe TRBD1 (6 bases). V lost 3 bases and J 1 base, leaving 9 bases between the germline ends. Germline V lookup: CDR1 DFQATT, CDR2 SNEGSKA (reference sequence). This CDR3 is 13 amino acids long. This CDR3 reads CSASGRGQETQYF. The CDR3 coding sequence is TGCAGTGCTAGCGGCAGGGGCCAAGAGACCCAGTACTTC.

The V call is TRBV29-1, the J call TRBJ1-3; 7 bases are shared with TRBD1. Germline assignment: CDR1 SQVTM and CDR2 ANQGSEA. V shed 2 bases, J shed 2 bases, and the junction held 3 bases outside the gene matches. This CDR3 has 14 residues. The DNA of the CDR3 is TGCAGCGTTGAAATGACAGGGACTGGAAACACCATATATTTT. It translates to CSVEMTGTGNTIYF.

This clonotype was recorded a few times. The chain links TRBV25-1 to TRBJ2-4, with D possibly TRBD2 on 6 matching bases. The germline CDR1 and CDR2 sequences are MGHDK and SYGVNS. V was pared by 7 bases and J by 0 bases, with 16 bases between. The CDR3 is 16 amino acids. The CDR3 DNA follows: TGTGCCAGCACGGGGACTTTGGGCCCAGCCAAAAACATTCAGTACTTC. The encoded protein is CASTGTLGPAKNIQYF.

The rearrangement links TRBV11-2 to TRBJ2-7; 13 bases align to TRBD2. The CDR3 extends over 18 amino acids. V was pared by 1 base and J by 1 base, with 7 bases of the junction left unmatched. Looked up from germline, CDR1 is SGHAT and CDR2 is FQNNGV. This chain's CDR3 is CASSLAGLAGDVSYEQYF. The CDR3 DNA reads TGTGCCAGCAGCTTAGCCGGACTAGCGGGAGACGTATCCTACGAGCAGTACTTC.

The CDR3 spells CSVQGVGPTDTQYF. CDR3 in DNA: TGCAGTGTACAGGGCGTGGGACCCACAGATACGCAGTATTTT. V and J are TRBV20-1 and TRBJ2-3, with a weak D call TRBD1 (6 bases). The CDR3 has 14 residues. Germline V gene data show CDR1 as DFQATT and CDR2 as SNEGSKA (reference sequence). Trimming shortened V by 7 bases and J by 2 bases, and 16 bases separated the two germline ends.

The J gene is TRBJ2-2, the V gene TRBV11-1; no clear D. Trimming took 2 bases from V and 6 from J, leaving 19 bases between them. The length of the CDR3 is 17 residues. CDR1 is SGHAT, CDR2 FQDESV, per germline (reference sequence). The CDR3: CASSLRSSKHVAGELFF. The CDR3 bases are TGTGCCAGCAGCTTAAGGTCGAGTAAACATGTCGCCGGGGAGCTGTTTTTT.

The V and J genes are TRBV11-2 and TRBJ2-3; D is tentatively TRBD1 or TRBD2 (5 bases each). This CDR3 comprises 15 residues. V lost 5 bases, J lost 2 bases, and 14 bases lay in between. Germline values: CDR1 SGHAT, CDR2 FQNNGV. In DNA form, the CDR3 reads TGTGCCAGCAGCCCAAGAGGGGAACTCACAGATACGCAGTATTTT. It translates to CASSPRGELTDTQYF.

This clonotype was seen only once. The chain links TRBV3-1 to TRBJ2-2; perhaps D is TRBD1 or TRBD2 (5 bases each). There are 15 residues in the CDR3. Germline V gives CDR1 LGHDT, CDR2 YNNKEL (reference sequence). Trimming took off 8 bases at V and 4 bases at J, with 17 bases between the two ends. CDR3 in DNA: TGTGCCAGCGAGGTCGCGGGTACAGGCACCGGGGAGCTGTTTTTT. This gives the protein CASEVAGTGTGELFF.

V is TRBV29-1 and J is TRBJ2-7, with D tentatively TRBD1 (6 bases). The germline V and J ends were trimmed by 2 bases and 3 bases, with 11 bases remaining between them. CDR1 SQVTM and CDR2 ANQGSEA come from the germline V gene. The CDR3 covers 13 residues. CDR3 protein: CSVEYGQNYEQYF. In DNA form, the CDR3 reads TGCAGCGTTGAATATGGACAGAACTACGAGCAGTACTTC.

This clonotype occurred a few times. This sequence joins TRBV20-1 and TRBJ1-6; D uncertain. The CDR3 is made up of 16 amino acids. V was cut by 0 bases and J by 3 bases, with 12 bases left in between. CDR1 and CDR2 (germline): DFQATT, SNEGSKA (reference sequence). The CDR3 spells CSAREASSFYNSPLHF. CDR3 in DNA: TGCAGTGCTAGAGAGGCCAGCTCATTCTATAATTCACCCCTCCACTTT.

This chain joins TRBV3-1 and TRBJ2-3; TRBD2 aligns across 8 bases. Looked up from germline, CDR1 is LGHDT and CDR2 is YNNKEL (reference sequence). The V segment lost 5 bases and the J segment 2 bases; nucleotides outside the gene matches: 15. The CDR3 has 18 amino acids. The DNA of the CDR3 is TGTGCCAGCAGCGGACCGCTCCGGCGGGGGGACCACACAGATACGCAGTATTTT. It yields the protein CASSGPLRRGDHTDTQYF.

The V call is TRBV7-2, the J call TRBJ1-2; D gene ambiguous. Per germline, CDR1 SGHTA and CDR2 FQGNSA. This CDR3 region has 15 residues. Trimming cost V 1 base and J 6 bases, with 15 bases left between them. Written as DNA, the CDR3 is TGTGCCAGCAGCTTAGTAGGTGGCAGAACAGATGGCTACACCTTC. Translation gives CASSLVGGRTDGYTF.

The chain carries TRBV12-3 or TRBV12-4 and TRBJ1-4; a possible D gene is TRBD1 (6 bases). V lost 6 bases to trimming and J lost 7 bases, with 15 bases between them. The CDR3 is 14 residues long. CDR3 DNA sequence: TGTGCCAGCAGGAAACAGGGCTCGGGTGAAAAACTGTTTTTT. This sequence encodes CASRKQGSGEKLFF.

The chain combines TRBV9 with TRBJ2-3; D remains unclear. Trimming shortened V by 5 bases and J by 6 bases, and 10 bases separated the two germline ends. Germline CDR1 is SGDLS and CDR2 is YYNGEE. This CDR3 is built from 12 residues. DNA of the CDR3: TGTGCCAGCAGAGAAATGGGGGATACGCAGTATTTT. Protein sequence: CASREMGDTQYF.